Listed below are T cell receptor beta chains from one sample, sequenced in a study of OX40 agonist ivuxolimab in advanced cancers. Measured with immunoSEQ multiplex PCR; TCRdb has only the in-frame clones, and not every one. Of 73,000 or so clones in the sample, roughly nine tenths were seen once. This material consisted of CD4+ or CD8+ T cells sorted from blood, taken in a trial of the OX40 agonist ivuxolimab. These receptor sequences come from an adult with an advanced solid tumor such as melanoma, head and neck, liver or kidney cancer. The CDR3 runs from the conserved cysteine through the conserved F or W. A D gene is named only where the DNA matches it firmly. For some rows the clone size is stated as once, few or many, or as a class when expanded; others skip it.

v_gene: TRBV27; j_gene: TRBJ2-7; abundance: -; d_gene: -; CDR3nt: TGTGCCAGCAGTTTAGGGGGGTTGTACGAGCAGTACTTC; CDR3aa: CASSLGGLYEQYF
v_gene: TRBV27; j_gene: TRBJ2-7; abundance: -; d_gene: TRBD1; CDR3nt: TGTGCCAGCAGCCCCCTGGACAGGGCCTACGAGCAGTACTTC; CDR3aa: CASSPLDRAYEQYF
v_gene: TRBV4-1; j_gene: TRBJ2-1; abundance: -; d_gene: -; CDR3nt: TGCGCCAGCAGCCAAGAAGGGACCCCGACGAAGCAGTTCTTC; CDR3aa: CASSQEGTPTKQFF
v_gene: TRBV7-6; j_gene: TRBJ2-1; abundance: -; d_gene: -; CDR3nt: TGTGCCAGCAGCTTAGCCTCGGGGAATGAGCAGTTCTTC; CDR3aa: CASSLASGNEQFF
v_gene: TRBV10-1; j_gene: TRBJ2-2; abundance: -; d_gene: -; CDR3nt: TGCGCCAGCAGTGAGGCCGTCTGGGCGAACACCGGGGAGCTGTTTTTT; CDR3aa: CASSEAVWANTGELFF
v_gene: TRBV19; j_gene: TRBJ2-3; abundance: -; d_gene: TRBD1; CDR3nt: TGTGCCAGTAGTGAGGGGACAGGGCCCACAGATACGCAGTATTTT; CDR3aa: CASSEGTGPTDTQYF
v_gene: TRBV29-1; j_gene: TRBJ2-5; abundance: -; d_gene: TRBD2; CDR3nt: TGCAGCGTTGAAGACCCTAGCGGGGGGGCATGGGAGACCCAGTACTTC; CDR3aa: CSVEDPSGGAWETQYF
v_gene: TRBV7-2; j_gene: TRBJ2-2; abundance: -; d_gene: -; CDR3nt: TGTGCCAGCAGCTTATCAGCGGCAACCGGGGAGCTGTTTTTT; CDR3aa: CASSLSAATGELFF
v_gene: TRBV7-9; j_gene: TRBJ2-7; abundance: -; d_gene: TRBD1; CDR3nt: TGTGCCAGCAGCTCTCACGGGACAGGGGGCTACGAGCAGTACTTC; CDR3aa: CASSSHGTGGYEQYF
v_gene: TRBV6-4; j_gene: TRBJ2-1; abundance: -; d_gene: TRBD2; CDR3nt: TGTGCCAGCAGTGTGCGGGGGGGCCTTAACAATGAGCAGTTCTTC; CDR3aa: CASSVRGGLNNEQFF
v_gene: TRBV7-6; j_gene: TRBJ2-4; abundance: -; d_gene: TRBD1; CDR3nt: TGTGCCAGCAGCTCCTCGATTGGACAGGAGTTAGCCAAAAACATTCAGTACTTC; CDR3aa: CASSSSIGQELAKNIQYF
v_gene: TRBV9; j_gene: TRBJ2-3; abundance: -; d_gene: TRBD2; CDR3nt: TGTGCCAGCAGCGTAGGCGGGGGGAGTACAGATACGCAGTATTTT; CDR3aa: CASSVGGGSTDTQYF
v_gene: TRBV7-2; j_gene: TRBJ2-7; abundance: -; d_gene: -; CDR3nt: TGTGCCAGCAGCGGAACGGACAGCTTCCTCTACGAGCAGTACTTC; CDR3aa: CASSGTDSFLYEQYF
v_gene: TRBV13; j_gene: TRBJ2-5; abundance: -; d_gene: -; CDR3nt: TGTGCCAGCAGCTTAGGCCTACCAGAGACCCAGTACTTC; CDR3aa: CASSLGLPETQYF
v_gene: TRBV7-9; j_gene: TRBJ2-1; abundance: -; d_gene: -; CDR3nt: TGTGCCAGCATCCTTTCGGGGACAAGCCCCAGTGAGCAGTTCTTC; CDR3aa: CASILSGTSPSEQFF
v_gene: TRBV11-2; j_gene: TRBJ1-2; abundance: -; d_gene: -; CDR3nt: TGTGCCAGCAGCTCAGACCCGACAGATAGCTATGGCTACACCTTC; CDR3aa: CASSSDPTDSYGYTF
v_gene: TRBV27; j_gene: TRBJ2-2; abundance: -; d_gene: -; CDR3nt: TGTGCCAGCAGTTTCCTCACGGTAGGGAACACCGGGGAGCTGTTTTTT; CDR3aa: CASSFLTVGNTGELFF
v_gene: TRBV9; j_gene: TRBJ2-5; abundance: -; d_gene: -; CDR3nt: TGTGCCAGCAGCGAAACTACCCTCCTCCAAGAGACCCAGTACTTC; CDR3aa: CASSETTLLQETQYF
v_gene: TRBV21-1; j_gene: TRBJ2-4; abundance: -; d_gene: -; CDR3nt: TGTGCCAGCAGCAGAATACAGGGAGAGTCCAAAAACATTCAGTACTTC; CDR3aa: CASSRIQGESKNIQYF
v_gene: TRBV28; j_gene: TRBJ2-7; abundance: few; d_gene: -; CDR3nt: TGTGCCAGCAATCAGGGTTCAGCCTACGAGCAGTACTTC; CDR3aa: CASNQGSAYEQYF
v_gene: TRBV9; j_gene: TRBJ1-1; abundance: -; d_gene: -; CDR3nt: TGTGCCAGCAGCCCACTTGTGGGGGGTCCCGAAGCTTTCTTT; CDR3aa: CASSPLVGGPEAFF
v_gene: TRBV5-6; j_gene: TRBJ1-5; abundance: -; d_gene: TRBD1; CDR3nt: TGTGCCAGCAGCCGGGGGACAGGGGTTTTTAGCAATCAGCCCCAGCATTTT; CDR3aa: CASSRGTGVFSNQPQHF
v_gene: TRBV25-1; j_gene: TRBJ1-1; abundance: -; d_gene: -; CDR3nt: TGTGCCAGCAGTGATTATTGGGTCACTGAAGCTTTCTTT; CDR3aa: CASSDYWVTEAFF
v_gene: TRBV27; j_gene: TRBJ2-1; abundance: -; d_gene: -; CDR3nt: TGTGCCAGCACGTCCGGGACCATCCAATACAATGAGCAGTTCTTC; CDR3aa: CASTSGTIQYNEQFF
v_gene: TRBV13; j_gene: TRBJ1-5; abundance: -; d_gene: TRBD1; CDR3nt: TGTGCCAGCAGCCCCCAAGGGACAGCCCCCCTTCAGCCCCAGCATTTT; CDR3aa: CASSPQGTAPLQPQHF
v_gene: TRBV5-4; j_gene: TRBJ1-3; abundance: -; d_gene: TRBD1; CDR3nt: TGTGCCAGCAGTCCCGGGACAGTTTCTGGAAACACCATATATTTT; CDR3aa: CASSPGTVSGNTIYF
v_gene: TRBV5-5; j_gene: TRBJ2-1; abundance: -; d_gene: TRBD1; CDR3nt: TGTGCCAGCAGCTCACTGGGGACAGGGGACCCCAATGAGCAGTTCTTC; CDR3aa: CASSSLGTGDPNEQFF
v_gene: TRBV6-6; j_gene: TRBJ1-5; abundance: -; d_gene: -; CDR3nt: TGTGCCAGCAGTTACCCAGGCTCCATCCAGCCCCAGCATTTT; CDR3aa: CASSYPGSIQPQHF
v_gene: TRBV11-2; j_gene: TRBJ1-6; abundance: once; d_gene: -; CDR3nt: TGTGCCAGCAGAGTACAGGGTACTTCCCTCCACTTT; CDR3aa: CASRVQGTSLHF
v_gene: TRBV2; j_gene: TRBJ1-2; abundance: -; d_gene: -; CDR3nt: TGTGCCAGCAATAATGGCTACACCTTC; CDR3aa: CASNNGYTF
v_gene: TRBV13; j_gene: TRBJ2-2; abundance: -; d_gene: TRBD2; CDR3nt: TGTGCCAGCAGCCCAACTAGCGGGGGGGCCACCGGGGAGCTGTTTTTT; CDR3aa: CASSPTSGGATGELFF
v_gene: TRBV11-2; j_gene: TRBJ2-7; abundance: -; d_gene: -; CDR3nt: TGTGCCAGCAGCTTAGAATGGCAGGGGTTCGACGAGCAGTACTTC; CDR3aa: CASSLEWQGFDEQYF
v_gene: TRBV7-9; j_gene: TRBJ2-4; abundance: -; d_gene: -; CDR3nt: TGTGCCAGCAGCTTAGGCGGGGAACAAAACATTCAGTACTTC; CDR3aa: CASSLGGEQNIQYF
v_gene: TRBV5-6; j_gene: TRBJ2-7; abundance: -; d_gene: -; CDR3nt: TGTGCCAGCAGCTCCCGACAGACCTACGAGCAGTACTTC; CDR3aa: CASSSRQTYEQYF
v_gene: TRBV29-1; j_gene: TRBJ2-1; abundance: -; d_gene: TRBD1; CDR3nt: TGCAGCGTGACCGGGACAGGGTTTTTTGAGCAGTTCTTC; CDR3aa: CSVTGTGFFEQFF
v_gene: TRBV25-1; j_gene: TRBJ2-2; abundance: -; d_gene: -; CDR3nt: TGTGCCAGCAGTGAATCCCCCAGGGAGCTGTTTTTT; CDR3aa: CASSESPRELFF
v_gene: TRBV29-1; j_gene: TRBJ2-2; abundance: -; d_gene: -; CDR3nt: TGCAGCGTTGAACCTAGGTTAGGGACCGGGGAGCTGTTTTTT; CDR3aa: CSVEPRLGTGELFF
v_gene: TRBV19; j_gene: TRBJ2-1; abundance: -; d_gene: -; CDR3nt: TGTGCCAGTAGTATAGAACCGAGCTCCTACAATGAGCAGTTCTTC; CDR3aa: CASSIEPSSYNEQFF
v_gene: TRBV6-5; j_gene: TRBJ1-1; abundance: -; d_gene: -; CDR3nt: TGTGCCAGCAGCCCAGGGGCAGTGTACACTGAAGCTTTCTTT; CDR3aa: CASSPGAVYTEAFF
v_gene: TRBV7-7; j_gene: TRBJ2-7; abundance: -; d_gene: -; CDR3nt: TGTGCCAGCAGCCCGGGGGTCGGTGACACCTACGAGCAGTACTTC; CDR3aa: CASSPGVGDTYEQYF
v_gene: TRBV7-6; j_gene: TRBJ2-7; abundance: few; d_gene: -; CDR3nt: TGTGCCAGCAGCTCGATGGGGCGAGAGCAGTACTTC; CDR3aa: CASSSMGREQYF
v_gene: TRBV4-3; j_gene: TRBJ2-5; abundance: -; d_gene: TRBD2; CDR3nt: TGCGCCAGCAGCCAAGGCAGCGGGGGGGCCCTGGAGACCCAGTACTTC; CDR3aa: CASSQGSGGALETQYF
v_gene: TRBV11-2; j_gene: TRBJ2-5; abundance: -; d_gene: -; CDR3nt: TGTGCCAGCAGCTTAGTACTTCCCCAAGAGACCCAGTACTTC; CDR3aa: CASSLVLPQETQYF
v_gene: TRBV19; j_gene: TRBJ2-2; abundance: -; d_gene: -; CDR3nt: TGTGCCAGTAGTAAGGACAGGGAGGGTCACACCGGGGAGCTGTTTTTT; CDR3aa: CASSKDREGHTGELFF
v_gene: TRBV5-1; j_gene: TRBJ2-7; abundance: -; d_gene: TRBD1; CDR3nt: TGCGCCAGCAGCCTTCGGGCTCCCACGGACAGGGCCTCCTACGAGCAGTACTTC; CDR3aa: CASSLRAPTDRASYEQYF
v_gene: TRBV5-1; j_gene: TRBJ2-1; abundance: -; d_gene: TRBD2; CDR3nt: TGCGCCAGCAGCTTGGGTCTAGCGGGGGGGCCCTACAATGAGCAGTTCTTC; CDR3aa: CASSLGLAGGPYNEQFF
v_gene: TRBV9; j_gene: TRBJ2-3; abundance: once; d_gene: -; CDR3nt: TGTGCCAGCAGCGTGCAGGGGCGCAGCACAGATACGCAGTATTTT; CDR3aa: CASSVQGRSTDTQYF
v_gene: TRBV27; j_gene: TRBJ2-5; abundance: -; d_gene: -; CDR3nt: TGTGCCAGCAGTCCCAACACAGCCGGGGAGACCCAGTACTTC; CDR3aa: CASSPNTAGETQYF
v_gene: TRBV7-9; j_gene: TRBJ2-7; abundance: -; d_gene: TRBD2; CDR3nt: TGTGCCAGCAGCTCACCTATTGGACTAGCGGGGTCCCAGGAGCAGTACTTC; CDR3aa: CASSSPIGLAGSQEQYF
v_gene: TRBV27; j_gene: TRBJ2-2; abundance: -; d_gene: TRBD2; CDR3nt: TGTGCCAGCAGTTTCCATACTAGCGGGGCCACCGGGGAGCTGTTTTTT; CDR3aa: CASSFHTSGATGELFF
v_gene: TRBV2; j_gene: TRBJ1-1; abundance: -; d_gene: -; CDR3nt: TGTGCCAGCAGCAGGGCAAGCACTGAAGCTTTCTTT; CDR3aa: CASSRASTEAFF
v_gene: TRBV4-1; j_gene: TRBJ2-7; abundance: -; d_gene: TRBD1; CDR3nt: TGCGCCAGCAGCCCACGATTGGGACAGGGGCTCGACGAGCAGTACTTC; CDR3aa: CASSPRLGQGLDEQYF
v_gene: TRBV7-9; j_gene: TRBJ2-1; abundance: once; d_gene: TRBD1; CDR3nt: TGTGCCAGCAGACAGGGGGCGATAACCTACAATGAGCAGTTCTTC; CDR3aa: CASRQGAITYNEQFF
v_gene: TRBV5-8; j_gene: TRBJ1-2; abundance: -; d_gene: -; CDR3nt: TGTGCCAGCAGCTCCCGGTGGGCCCAGGGAGGGTATGGCTACACCTTC; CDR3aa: CASSSRWAQGGYGYTF
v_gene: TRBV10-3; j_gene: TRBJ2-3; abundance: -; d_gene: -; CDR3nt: TGTGCCATCAGTGACAGGGGACCAGATACGCAGTATTTT; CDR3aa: CAISDRGPDTQYF
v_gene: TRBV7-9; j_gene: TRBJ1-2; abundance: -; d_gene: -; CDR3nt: TGTGCCAGCAGCTCACAGGGAACCCACTATGGCTACACCTTC; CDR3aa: CASSSQGTHYGYTF
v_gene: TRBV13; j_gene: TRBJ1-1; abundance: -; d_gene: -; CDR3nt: TGTGCCAGCAGCTTAGGCGGGAACACTGAAGCTTTCTTT; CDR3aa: CASSLGGNTEAFF